This TCR beta chain came from a study of CD8 T cells in ankylosing spondylitis. This clonotype was counted only a few times. Its antigen is as yet unknown. This CDR3 comprises 17 residues. Trimming shortened V by 0 bases and J by 9 bases, and 21 bases separated the two germline ends. Germline CDR1 and CDR2: LNHNV and YYDKDF (reference sequence). Whole-study findings and limits: The study identified a TCR beta motif of 7 or 8 highly homologous variants that appeared characteristic of ankylosing spondylitis blood.

TCRdb reprocessed the 5' RACE reads with MiXCR, giving one entry per CDR3 protein. The profile shows about 330,000 distinct CDR3 sequences, less than 10% of them singletons. The source of this sequence is a male donor with ankylosing spondylitis. Sequencing was done on a sample of blood, either unsorted or a sorted T cell fraction (not recorded which). V and J are TRBV15 and TRBJ2-1; D possibly uses TRBD1 or TRBD2 (5 bases each). CDR3 DNA: TGTGCCACCAGCAGAGATCGTGGTCGAGGGCAGGGCGCTGAGCAGTTCTTC. Translation gives CATSRDRGRGQGAEQFF.